The 2 T cell receptor beta chains given below trace back to one sample, sequenced in a study of cytomegalovirus exposure and HLA in healthy donors. Measured with immunoSEQ multiplex PCR; TCRdb has only the in-frame clones, and not every one. The sample lists some 290,000 clones; around 90% were seen once. The sample consisted of PBMCs. These receptor sequences come from a man younger than 45 in good health and CMV-seronegative.

The chain recombines TRBV4-1 with TRBJ1-4; tentative D call: TRBD1 (5 bases). Trimming cost V 0 bases and J 4 bases, with 12 bases left between them. The CDR3 runs 16 residues. Germline V gene lookup returns CDR1 MGHRA and CDR2 YSYEKL. The CDR3, as DNA: TGCGCCAGCAGCCAAGATCGGGGGGTGGTTAATGAAAAACTGTTTTTT. It yields the protein CASSQDRGVVNEKLFF.

CDR3 protein: CASSLGPGEKGEAFF. The CDR3 DNA reads as TGTGCCAGCAGCTTAGGCCCGGGAGAGAAGGGTGAAGCTTTCTTT. The chain links TRBV7-8 to TRBJ1-1; D not resolved. CDR3 length equals 15 residues. Germline CDR1 SGHVS, CDR2 FQNEAQ. Between the trimmed V and J ends, which lost 1 base and 7 bases, there was a span of 16 bases.